A single sample gave rise to the 11 T cell receptor beta chains below, sequenced in a study of shared clonotypes between healthy human individuals (dated by TCRdb to about 2020). Library generation was performed with the immunoSEQ multiplex PCR assay. Entries here come from immuneACCESS through TCRdb and include only in-frame sequences with V and J called. Some clones fail to appear in such tables; in the studies checked, an unresolved V gene covers under half of the shortfall, and the cause of the remainder is unknown. The sample table shows approximately 2.4 million clones, and about 94% are seen once. Of the sample, 0.1% to 0.15% is held by the ten largest clones. The sequenced sample consisted of naive CD4+ T cells sorted from blood. Explained via the paper, the cell subset or site label denotes: CD45RA+ positively selected. The receptors were sampled from a man in his late teens or twenties in good health.

This chain connects TRBV6-6 to TRBJ1-1, with 9 bases matching TRBD1. The CDR3 spans 15 residues. Germline CDR1 reads MNHNY; CDR2 reads SVGAGI (reference sequence). V lost 4 bases to trimming and J lost 0 bases; unmatched junction nucleotides: 3. Here the CDR3 reads CASSFGTGMNTEAFF. The CDR3 DNA reads TGTGCCAGCAGTTTCGGGACAGGGATGAACACTGAAGCTTTCTTT.

This chain uses TRBV18 with TRBJ2-7, with 10 bases fitting TRBD1. Germline CDR1 is KGHSH and CDR2 is LQKENI. Germline trimming cut 2 bases from V and 6 bases from J; bases unmatched to any gene: 7. This CDR3 region has 15 residues. DNA of the CDR3: TGTGCCAGCTCACCAATTTCCGGGACAGGGGTCGAGCAGTACTTC. Protein: CASSPISGTGVEQYF.

This chain connects TRBV11-1 to TRBJ2-3; 7 bases line up with TRBD1. The germline CDR1 and CDR2 sequences are SGHAT and FQDESV (reference sequence). V shed 5 bases and J 4 bases; nucleotides not matched to a gene: 3. CDR3 size: 13 residues. CDR3 residues: CASSRQGADTQYF. DNA of the CDR3: TGTGCCAGCAGCCGACAGGGTGCAGATACGCAGTATTTT. Drawing the rest from reference TRBV11-1 and TRBJ2-3, the complete variable domain is EAEVAQSPRYKITEKSQAVAFWCDPISGHATLYWYRQILGQGPELLVQFQDESVVDDSQLPKDRFSAERLKGVDSTLKIQPAELGDSAMYLCASSRQGADTQYFGPGTRLTVL.

The V and J genes are TRBV6-5 and TRBJ2-2; a possible D gene is TRBD2 (5 bases). Germline V gene data show CDR1 as MNHEY and CDR2 as SVGAGI. V dropped 10 bases and J dropped 4 bases, with 10 bases sitting between them. The CDR3 has 12 amino acids. The CDR3: CATEGSTGELFF. Here the CDR3 DNA reads TGTGCCACCGAAGGGAGCACCGGGGAGCTGTTTTTT.

V gene TRBV4-1 combines with J gene TRBJ2-7, with TRBD1 identical over 7 bases. Germline V gene sequence: CDR1 MGHRA, CDR2 YSYEKL. The CDR3 runs to 17 residues. After removal of 0 bases from V and 3 bases from J, the junction contained 11 bases not matched to a gene. CDR3 in DNA: TGCGCCAGCAGCCAAGATGGGGTCGGGGACAGAGACTACGAGCAGTACTTC. Protein: CASSQDGVGDRDYEQYF.

V usage is TRBV30 and J usage is TRBJ2-3; D perhaps matches TRBD1 (5 bases). V was shortened by 3 bases and J by 4 bases, with 5 bases between the two germline ends. This CDR3 region has 11 residues. Germline assignment: CDR1 GTSNPN and CDR2 SVGIG (reference sequence). Written as DNA, the CDR3 is TGTGCCTGGAGGACAGCAGATACGCAGTATTTT. This codes for CAWRTADTQYF.

This chain connects TRBV6-4 to TRBJ2-4; D possibly corresponds to TRBD2 (6 bases). Trimming removed 6 bases at V and 0 bases at J, with 27 bases between. The CDR3 has 20 residues. CDR1 is MRHNA, CDR2 SNTAGT, per germline. This chain's CDR3 is CASSENYPDYPALAKNIQYF. The CDR3 DNA reads TGTGCCAGCAGCGAAAACTATCCGGACTACCCAGCACTAGCCAAAAACATTCAGTACTTC.

Note on this clone: Within the sample, other DNA sequences also encode this same CDR3. The chain employs TRBV30 and TRBJ2-7, with D perhaps TRBD2 (6 bases). This CDR3 is built from 11 residues. The germline CDR1 and CDR2 sequences are GTSNPN and SVGIG (reference sequence). V was clipped by 5 bases and J by 1 base, with 6 bases between them. The CDR3 DNA sequence: TGTGCCTGGGGGGGGTCCTACGAGCAGTACTTC. This sequence encodes CAWGGSYEQYF.

The chain links TRBV2 to TRBJ2-7; perhaps TRBD2 as D (5 bases). CDR3 length equals 13 residues. Trimming left V 4 bases short and J 2 bases short, with 9 bases between. CDR1 is SNHLY and CDR2 is FYNNEI in the germline V gene. Written as DNA, the CDR3 is TGTGCCAGCAGTGGGGCGGAGGCCTACGAGCAGTACTTC. It yields the protein CASSGAEAYEQYF.

As for this clone: Additional DNA sequences in this sample encode the identical CDR3. V usage is TRBV6-5 and J usage is TRBJ1-5, with D perhaps matching TRBD1 (5 bases). Germline V gene sequence: CDR1 MNHEY, CDR2 SVGAGI. This CDR3 region has 14 residues. Trimming stripped 5 bases from V and 5 bases from J, with 13 bases between. CDR3: CASSRGRADQPQHF. The CDR3 DNA is TGTGCCAGCAGTCGGGGCAGGGCGGATCAGCCCCAGCATTTT.

The chain couples TRBV5-1 to TRBJ2-4; no definite D call. With 0 bases removed from V and 5 bases from J, the gap between germline ends came to 9 bases. The CDR3 contains 14 residues. CDR1 SGHRS and CDR2 YFSETQ come from the germline V gene. The CDR3 protein is CASSLDTAQNIQYF. The DNA of the CDR3 is TGCGCCAGCAGCTTGGACACGGCGCAAAACATTCAGTACTTC.